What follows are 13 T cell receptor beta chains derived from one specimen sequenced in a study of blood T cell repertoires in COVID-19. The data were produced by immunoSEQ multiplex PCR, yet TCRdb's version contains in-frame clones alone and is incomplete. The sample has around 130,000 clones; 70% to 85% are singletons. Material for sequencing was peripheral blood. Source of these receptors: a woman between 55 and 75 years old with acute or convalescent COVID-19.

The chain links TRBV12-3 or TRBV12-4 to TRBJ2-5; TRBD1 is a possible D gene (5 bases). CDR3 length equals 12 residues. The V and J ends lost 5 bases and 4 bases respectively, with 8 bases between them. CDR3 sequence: CASSLRVETQYF. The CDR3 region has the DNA TGTGCCAGCAGTCTCAGGGTAGAGACCCAGTACTTC.

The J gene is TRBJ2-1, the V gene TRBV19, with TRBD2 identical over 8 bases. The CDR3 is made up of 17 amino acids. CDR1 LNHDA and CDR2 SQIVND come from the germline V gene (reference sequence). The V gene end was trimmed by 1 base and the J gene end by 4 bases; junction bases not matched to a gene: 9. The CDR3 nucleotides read TGTGCCAGTAGTATAGCCCTGGGGGGCGGGGGGTACAATGAGCAGTTCTTC. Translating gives CASSIALGGGGYNEQFF.

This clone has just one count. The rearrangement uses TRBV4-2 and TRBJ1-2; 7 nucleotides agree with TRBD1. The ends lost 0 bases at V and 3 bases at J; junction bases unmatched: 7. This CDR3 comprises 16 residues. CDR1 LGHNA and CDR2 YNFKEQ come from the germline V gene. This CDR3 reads CASSQEIETGYYGYTF. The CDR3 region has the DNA TGTGCCAGCAGCCAAGAGATCGAGACAGGGTACTATGGCTACACCTTC.

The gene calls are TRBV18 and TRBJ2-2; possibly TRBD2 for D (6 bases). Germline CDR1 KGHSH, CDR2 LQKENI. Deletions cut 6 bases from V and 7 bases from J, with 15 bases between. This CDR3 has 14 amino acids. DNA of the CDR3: TGTGCCAGCTCTCCGGAGGGACCCGTCGGGGAGCTGTTTTTT. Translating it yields CASSPEGPVGELFF.

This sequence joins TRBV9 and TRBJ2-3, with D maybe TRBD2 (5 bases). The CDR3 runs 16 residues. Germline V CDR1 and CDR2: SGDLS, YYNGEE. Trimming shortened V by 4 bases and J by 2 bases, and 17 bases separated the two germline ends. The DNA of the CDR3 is TGTGCCAGCAGCCCCCATCCAGGACTTCCCACAGATACGCAGTATTTT. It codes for CASSPHPGLPTDTQYF.

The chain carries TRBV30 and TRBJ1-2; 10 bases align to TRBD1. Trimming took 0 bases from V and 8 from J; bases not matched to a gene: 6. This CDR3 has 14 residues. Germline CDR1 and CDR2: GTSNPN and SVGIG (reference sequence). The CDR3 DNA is TGTGCCTGGAGTGTACGCGGGACAGGGGCCGGCTACACCTTC. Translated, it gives CAWSVRGTGAGYTF.

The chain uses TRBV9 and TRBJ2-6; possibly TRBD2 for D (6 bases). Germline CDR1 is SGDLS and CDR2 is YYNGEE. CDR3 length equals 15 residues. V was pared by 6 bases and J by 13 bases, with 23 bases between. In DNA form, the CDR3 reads TGTGCCAGCAACCGGGACGGCCGCCGAGGAGGGGTCCTGACTTTC. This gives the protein CASNRDGRRGGVLTF.

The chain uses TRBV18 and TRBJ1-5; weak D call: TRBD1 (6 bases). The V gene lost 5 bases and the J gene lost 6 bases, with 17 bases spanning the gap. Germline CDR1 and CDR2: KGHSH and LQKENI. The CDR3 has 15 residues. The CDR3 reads CASSAAQGSGQPQHF. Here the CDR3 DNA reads TGTGCCAGCTCAGCCGCTCAGGGGTCCGGTCAGCCCCAGCATTTT.

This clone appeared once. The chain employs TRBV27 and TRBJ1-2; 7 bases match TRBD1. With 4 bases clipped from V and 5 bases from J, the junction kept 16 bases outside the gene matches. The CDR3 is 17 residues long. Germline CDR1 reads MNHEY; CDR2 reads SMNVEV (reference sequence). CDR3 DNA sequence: TGTGCCAGCAGTTCCCTCTGGGGGGACAGAGATATTTATGGCTACACCTTC. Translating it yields CASSSLWGDRDIYGYTF.

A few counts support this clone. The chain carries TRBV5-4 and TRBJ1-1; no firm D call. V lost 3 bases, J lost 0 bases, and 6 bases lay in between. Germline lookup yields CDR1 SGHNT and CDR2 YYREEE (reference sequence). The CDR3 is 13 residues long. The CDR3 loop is CASSSYMNTEAFF. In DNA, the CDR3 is TGTGCCAGCAGCTCGTATATGAACACTGAAGCTTTCTTT.

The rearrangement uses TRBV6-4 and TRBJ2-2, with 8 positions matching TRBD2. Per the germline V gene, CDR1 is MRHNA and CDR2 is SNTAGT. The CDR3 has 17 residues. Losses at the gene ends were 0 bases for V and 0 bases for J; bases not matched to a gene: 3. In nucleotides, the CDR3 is TGTGCCAGCAGTGACTCGGGTAGCGGGGCGAACACCGGGGAGCTGTTTTTT. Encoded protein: CASSDSGSGANTGELFF.

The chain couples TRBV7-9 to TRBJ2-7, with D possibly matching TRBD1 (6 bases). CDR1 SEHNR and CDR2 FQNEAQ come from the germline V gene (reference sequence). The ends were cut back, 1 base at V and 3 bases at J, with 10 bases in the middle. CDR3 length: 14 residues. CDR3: CASSLGGPNYEQYF. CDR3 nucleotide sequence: TGTGCCAGCAGCTTAGGGGGGCCGAACTACGAGCAGTACTTC.

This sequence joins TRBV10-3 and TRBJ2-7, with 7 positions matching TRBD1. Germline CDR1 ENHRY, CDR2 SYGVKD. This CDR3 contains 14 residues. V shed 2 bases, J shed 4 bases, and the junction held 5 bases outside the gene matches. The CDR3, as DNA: TGTGCCATCAGTGAGGAAGGGGGCAGGTACGAGCAGTACTTC. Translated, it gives CAISEEGGRYEQYF.